This TCR beta chain stems from a study of sequential checkpoint blockade in melanoma. The treatment was: randomized to nivolumab then ipilimumab (arm A) or the reverse (arm B). DNA-damaging chemotherapy had not been given to any patient beforehand. PBMC sorting kept live CD3+CD8+ cells without CD19 or CD56. This clone showed up just a few times. The germline CDR1 and CDR2 sequences are SGHKS and YYEKEE (reference sequence). V lost 2 bases to trimming and J lost 8 bases; unmatched junction nucleotides: 4. This CDR3 contains 14 residues. Measured with immunoSEQ multiplex PCR; TCRdb has only the in-frame clones, and not every one. The profile shows roughly 20,000 clones, 80% to 90% of them singletons.

The sample consisted of CD8+ T cells sorted from blood (inferred from file names), taken from a patient given nivolumab and ipilimumab in sequence. This TCR was sampled from a human donor with melanoma. The chain carries TRBV5-5 and TRBJ1-4, with 9 bases that match TRBD1. CDR3 region: CASSFDRGVEKLFF. The CDR3 nucleotides read TGTGCCAGCAGCTTCGACAGGGGGGTCGAAAAACTGTTTTTT.